This T cell receptor beta chain emerged from a study of T-cell memory formation after mild COVID-19. The overall study: Largely donor-specific sequence clusters came from two donors. Study-wide results and limits: The appearance of some responding clones in pre-infection memory suggested that cross-reactive memory joined.

From the 5' RACE reads, TCRdb called clonotypes with MiXCR, one entry per CDR3 protein. The sample includes a few hundred thousand distinct CDR3 sequences, 20% to 30% of them seen just once. Germline V gene lookup returns CDR1 MGHRA and CDR2 YSYEKL. The CDR3 has 13 amino acids. Trimming cost V 4 bases and J 3 bases, with 7 bases left between them. A note on this clonotype: Its specificity is not known.

V is TRBV4-1 and J is TRBJ1-5; no reliable D call. Sequenced: PBMCs or a T cell subset sorted from them (not recorded which). This sequence was found in an adult woman who had mild COVID-19 (a few samples of this study predate the infection). Cell type and time point are not known. CDR3 DNA sequence: TGCGCCAGCAGCCTGGGGATCAATCAGCCCCAGCATTTT. As protein: CASSLGINQPQHF.